This T cell receptor beta chain was found in a study of response to subunit inactivated influenza vaccine. A remark on this clonotype: Its matching antigen is unknown.

TCRdb reprocessed the RT-PCR reads with MiXCR, giving one entry per CDR3 protein. This sample has about 500,000 distinct CDR3 sequences, with roughly 7.9% found just once. Study conclusions and caveats: With each seasonal influenza vaccination, the authors suggested, few new T cells are recruited.

There are 16 residues in the CDR3. Germline V gives CDR1 MDHEN, CDR2 SYDVKM. V was shortened by 2 bases and J by 4 bases, with 15 bases between the two germline ends. This TCR came from a man aged 45 to 75 who received an inactivated influenza vaccine. The sample consisted of PBMCs from blood, taken less than 30 months after vaccination. The V and J genes are TRBV28 and TRBJ2-1; maybe TRBD2 (7 bases). The CDR3 bases are TGTGCCAGCAGTTTAGCGAGAGGGGGGGCATACAATGAGCAGTTCTTC. Translated, it gives CASSLARGGAYNEQFF.